This TCR beta chain was recorded in a study of OX40 agonist ivuxolimab in advanced cancers. Study summary: Prior anti-PD-1, anti-PD-L1 or anti-CTLA-4 therapy did not bar entry, and more than 35% had some.

Data came from immunoSEQ multiplex PCR; TCRdb stores just in-frame clones and leaves some out. Of 42,000 or so clones in the sample, more than 75% were seen once. Notes on this clone: Its antigen remains unknown.

Patients with a history of autoimmune disease or on systemic immunosuppression were excluded. Study results and limitations: The study observed clonal expansion of CD4+ and CD8+ blood T cells by week 6 at 0.1 to 3.0 mg/kg.

The V segment lost 6 bases and the J segment 9 bases; nucleotides outside the gene matches: 8. Germline CDR1 is MDHEN and CDR2 is SYDVKM. This CDR3 contains 15 residues. The V and J genes are TRBV28 and TRBJ1-6; the match to TRBD1 covers 10 bases. The sample consisted of CD4+ or CD8+ T cells sorted from blood, taken in a trial of the OX40 agonist ivuxolimab. The source of this sequence is an adult with an advanced solid tumor such as melanoma, head and neck, liver or kidney cancer. DNA for the CDR3: TGTGCCAGCAGAACCGGGACAGGGGATAGTTCACCCCTCCACTTT. Amino acid sequence: CASRTGTGDSSPLHF.